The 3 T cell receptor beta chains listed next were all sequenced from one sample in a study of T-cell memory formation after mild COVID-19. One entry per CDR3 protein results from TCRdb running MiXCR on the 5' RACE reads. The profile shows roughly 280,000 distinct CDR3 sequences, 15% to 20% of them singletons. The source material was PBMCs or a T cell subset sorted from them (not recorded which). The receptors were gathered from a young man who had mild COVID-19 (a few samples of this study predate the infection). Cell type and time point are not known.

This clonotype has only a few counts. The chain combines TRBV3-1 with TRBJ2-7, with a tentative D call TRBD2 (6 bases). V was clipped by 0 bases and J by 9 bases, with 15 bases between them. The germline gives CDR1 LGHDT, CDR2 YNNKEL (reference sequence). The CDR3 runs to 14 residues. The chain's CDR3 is CASSQEDGRDAQYF. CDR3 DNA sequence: TGTGCCAGCAGCCAAGAAGATGGGCGGGACGCGCAGTACTTC.

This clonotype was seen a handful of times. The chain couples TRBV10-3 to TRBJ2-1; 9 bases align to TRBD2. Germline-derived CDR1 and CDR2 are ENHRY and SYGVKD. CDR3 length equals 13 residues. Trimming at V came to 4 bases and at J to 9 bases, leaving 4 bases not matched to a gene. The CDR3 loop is CAISGAGGLEQFF. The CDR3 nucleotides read TGTGCCATCAGTGGAGCGGGGGGCCTTGAGCAGTTCTTC.

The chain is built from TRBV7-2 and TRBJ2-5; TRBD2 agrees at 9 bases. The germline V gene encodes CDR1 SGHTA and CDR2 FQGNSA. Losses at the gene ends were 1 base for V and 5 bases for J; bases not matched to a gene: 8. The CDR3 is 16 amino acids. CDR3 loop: CASSLDVRGGAETQYF. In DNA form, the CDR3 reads TGTGCCAGCAGCTTAGACGTACGCGGGGGGGCGGAGACCCAGTACTTC.